What follows are 2 T cell receptor beta chains derived from one specimen sequenced in a study of CXCR3-negative and CXCR3-positive naive CD8 T cells. Points from the study as a whole: Naive CXCR3-positive cells had TRB CDR3s more hydrophobic than those of CXCR3-negative naive cells.

These receptors lack a known antigen. 5' RACE that incorporated UMI labels was used to prepare the TRB cDNA libraries. TCRdb reprocessed the 5' RACE reads and keeps a single row for each CDR3 protein, giving no DNA. The sample has over 95,000 distinct CDR3 sequences. The source material was naive CXCR3+ CD8+ T cells from blood. Subset described: CD45RO-CCR7+CD27+CD95- naive CD8+ T cells expressing CXCR3 (TNR3+). Receptors originate from a human donor in good health. Some clones in this sample may be carry-over from other donors' samples.

The chain is built from TRBV4-1 and TRBJ2-7; the D call of TRBD2 rests on TCRdb alone, since no DNA is present to check it. Germline CDR1 reads MGHRA; CDR2 reads YSYEKL. There are 14 residues in the CDR3. This CDR3 reads CASSQDRTTYEQYF.

The chain uses TRBV5-1 and TRBJ2-7. The V gene's germline CDR1 is SGHRS and CDR2 YFSETQ. CDR3 length: 14 amino acids. CDR3 loop: CASRHHPTSYEQYF.